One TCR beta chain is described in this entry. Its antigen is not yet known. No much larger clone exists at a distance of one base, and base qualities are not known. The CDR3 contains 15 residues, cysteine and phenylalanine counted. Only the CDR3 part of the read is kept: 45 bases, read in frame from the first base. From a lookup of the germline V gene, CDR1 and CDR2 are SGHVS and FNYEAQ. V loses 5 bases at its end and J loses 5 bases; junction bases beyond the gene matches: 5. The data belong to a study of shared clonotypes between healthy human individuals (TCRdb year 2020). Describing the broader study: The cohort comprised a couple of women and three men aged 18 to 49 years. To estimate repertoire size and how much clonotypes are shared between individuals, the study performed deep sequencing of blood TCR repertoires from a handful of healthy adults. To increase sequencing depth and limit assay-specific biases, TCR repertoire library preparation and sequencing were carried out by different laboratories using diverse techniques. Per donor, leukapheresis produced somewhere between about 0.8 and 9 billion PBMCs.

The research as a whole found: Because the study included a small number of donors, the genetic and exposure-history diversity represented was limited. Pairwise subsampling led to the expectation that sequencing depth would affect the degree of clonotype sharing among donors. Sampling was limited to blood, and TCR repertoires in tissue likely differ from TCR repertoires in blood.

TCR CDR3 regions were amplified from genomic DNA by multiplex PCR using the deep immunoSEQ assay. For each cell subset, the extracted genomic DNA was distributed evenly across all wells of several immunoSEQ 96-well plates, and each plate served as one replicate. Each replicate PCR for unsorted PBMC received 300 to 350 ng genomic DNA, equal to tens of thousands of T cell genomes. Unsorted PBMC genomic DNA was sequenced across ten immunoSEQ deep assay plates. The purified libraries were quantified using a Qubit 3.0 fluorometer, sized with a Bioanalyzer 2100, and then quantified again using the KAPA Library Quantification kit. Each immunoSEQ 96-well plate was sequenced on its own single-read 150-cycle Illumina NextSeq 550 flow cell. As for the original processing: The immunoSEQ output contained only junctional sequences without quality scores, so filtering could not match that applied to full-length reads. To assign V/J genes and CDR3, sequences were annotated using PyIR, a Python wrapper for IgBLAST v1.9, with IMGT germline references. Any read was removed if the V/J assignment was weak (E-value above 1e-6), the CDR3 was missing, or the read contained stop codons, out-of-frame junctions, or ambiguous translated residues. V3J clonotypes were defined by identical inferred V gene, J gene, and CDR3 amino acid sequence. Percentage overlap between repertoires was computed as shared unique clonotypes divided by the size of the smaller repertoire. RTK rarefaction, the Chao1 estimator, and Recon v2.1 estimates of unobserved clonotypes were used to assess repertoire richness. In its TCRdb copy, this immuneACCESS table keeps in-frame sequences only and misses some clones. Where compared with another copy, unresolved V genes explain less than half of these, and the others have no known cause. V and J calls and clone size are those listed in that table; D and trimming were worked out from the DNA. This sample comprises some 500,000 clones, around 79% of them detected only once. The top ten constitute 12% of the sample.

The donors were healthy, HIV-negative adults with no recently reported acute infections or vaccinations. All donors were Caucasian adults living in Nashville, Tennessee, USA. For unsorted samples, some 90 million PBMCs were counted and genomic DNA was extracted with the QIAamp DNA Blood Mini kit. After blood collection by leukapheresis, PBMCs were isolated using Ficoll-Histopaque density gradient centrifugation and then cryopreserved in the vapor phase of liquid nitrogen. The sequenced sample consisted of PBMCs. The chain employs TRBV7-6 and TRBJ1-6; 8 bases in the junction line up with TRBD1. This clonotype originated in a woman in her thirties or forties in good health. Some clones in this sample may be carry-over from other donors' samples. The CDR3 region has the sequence CASSQRTGNNSPLHF. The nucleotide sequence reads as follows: TGTGCCAGCAGCCAAAGGACAGGGAATAATTCACCCCTCCACTTT. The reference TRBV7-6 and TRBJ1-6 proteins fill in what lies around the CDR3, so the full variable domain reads GAGVSQSPRYKVTKRGQDVALRCDPISGHVSLYWYRQALGQGPEFLTYFNYEAQQDKSGLPNDRFSAERPEGSISTLTIQRTEQRDSAMYRCASSQRTGNNSPLHFGNGTRLTVT.